This T cell receptor (beta chain) was identified during a study of shared clonotypes between healthy human individuals. The study, taken as a whole, reports: Generally, estimated richness proved larger in naive subsets than it did in memory subsets.

Details on this clone: What it binds is unknown.

Assay used: immunoSEQ multiplex PCR; TCRdb lists only in-frame clones, some missing. This sample has over 2 million clones, with approximately 90% found just once. The CDR3 has 16 residues. After removal of 3 bases from V and 4 bases from J, the junction contained 10 bases not matched to a gene. Germline CDR1 reads GTSNPN; CDR2 reads SVGIG (reference sequence). This clonotype was obtained from a young man in good health. Some clones in this sample may be carry-over from other donors' samples. Sequenced: naive CD4+ T cells from PBMCs. Subset: CD45RA+ positively selected. The chain is built from TRBV30 and TRBJ2-2; 8 positions agree with TRBD1. DNA of the CDR3: TGTGCCTGGAGACTTGGACAGGGAGGTAGCACCGGGGAGCTGTTTTTT. Encoded protein: CAWRLGQGGSTGELFF.